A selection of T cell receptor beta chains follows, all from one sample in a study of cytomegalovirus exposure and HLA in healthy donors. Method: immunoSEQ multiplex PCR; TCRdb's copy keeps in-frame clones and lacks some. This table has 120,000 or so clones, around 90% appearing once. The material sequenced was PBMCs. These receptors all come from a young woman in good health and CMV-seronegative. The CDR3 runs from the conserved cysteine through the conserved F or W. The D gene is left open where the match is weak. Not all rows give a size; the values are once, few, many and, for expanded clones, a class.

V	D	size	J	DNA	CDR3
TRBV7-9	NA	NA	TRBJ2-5	TGTGCCAGCAGTCCCGGACAGTACCAAGAGACCCAGTACTTC	CASSPGQYQETQYF
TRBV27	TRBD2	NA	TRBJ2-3	TGTGCCAGCAGTTACCGGAAGGGACTAGCGGGTGAGGCAGATACGCAGTATTTT	CASSYRKGLAGEADTQYF
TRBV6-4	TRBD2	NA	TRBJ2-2	TGTGCCAGCAGCACGTCTAGCGGGGGGATTTCCGGGGAGCTGTTTTTT	CASSTSSGGISGELFF
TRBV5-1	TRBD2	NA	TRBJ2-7	TGCGCCAGCAGCTTTGGATTCGCGGCGGGAGGTTACGAGCAGTACTTC	CASSFGFAAGGYEQYF
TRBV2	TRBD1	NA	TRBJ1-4	TGTGCCAGCAGACCCGGGACAGGGAGTGTGATTAATGAAAAACTGTTTTTT	CASRPGTGSVINEKLFF
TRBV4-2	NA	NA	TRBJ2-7	TGTGCCAGCAGCCAAAACCAAAGACAGGACCCCTACGAGCAGTACTTC	CASSQNQRQDPYEQYF
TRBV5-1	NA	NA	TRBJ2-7	TGCGCCAGCAGCTTGAGTCCGGGCAGGGCATACGAGCAGTACTTC	CASSLSPGRAYEQYF
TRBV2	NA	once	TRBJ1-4	TGTGCCAGCAAGACATTGGATGAAAAACTGTTTTTT	CASKTLDEKLFF
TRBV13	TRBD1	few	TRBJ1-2	TGTGCCAGCAGCTCCTCGGACAGGAGCTATGGCTACACCTTC	CASSSSDRSYGYTF
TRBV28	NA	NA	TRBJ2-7	TGTGCCAGCAGTTTAGGTTCTGGGGGGGCTAGAATTGAGCAGTACTTC	CASSLGSGGARIEQYF
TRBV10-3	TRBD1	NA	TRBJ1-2	TGTGCCATCAGCCCGGGACAGGGAACGATCTATGGCTACACCTTC	CAISPGQGTIYGYTF
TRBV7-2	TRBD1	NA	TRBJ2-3	TGTGCCAGCAGCCCCGACAGGGCCCCTTCAGGCCTTCTGTATTTT	CASSPDRAPSGLLYF
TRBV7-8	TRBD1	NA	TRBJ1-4	TGTGCCAGCACCCCCGGGGACAGGGAAGGAAAACTGTTTTTT	CASTPGDREGKLFF
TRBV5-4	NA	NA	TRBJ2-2	TGTGCCAGCAGCTTGACAGGGCGGAACACCGGGGAGCTGTTTTTT	CASSLTGRNTGELFF
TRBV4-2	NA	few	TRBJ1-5	TGTGCCAGCAGCCAAGACCCAACAGTAACTAGCAATCAGCCCCAGCATTTT	CASSQDPTVTSNQPQHF
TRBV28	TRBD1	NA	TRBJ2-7	TGTGCCAGCAGCCCAGGGGGCGAGTTGTACGAGCAGTACTTC	CASSPGGELYEQYF
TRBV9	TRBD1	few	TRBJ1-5	TGTGCCAGCAGCGTAGCTACAGGGGGGCCCCAGCATTTT	CASSVATGGPQHF
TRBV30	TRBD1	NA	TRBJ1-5	TGTGCCTGGAGTGCCGGGACAGCAAATCAGCCCCAGCATTTT	CAWSAGTANQPQHF
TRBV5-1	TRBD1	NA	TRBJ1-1	TGCGCCAGCAGCTTGGAAGGGGGCGCGGGCACTGAAGCTTTCTTT	CASSLEGGAGTEAFF
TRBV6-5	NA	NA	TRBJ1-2	TGTGCCAGCAGTTCAGGCTTTAACTATGGCTACACCTTC	CASSSGFNYGYTF
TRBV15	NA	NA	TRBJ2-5	TGTGCCACCAGCAGAGTGGGCGAGACCCAGTACTTC	CATSRVGETQYF
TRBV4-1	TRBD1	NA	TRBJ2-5	TGCGCCAGCAGCCAAGATCTTAAGGGTAAAGGGGGCAGGGAGACCCAGTACTTC	CASSQDLKGKGGRETQYF
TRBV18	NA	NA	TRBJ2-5	TGTGCCAGCTCACCACCTGACAGCTACCAAGAGACCCAGTACTTC	CASSPPDSYQETQYF
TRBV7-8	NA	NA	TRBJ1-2	TGTGCCAGCAGCTTAGGGCTTTATGGCTACACCTTC	CASSLGLYGYTF
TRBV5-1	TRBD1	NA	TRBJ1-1	TGCGCCAGCAGTCGGGACAGTAATATGAACACTGAAGCTTTCTTT	CASSRDSNMNTEAFF
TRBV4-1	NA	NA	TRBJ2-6	TGCGCCAGCAGCCAAGATACGTCGGTTGGGGCCAACGTCCTGACTTTC	CASSQDTSVGANVLTF
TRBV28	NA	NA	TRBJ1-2	TGTGCCAGCAGTTTATCTTTCTATGGCTACACCTTC	CASSLSFYGYTF
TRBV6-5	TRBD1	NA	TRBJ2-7	TGTGCCAGCAGTTACGCCCCAGGGGGAACCTACGAGCAGTACTTC	CASSYAPGGTYEQYF
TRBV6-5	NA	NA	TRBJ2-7	TGTGCCAGCAGCCCCAGACCAGGGGTCTGGGTCGAGCAGTACTTC	CASSPRPGVWVEQYF
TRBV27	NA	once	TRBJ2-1	TGTGCCAGCAGTCGGGGGACCACTGAGCAGTTCTTC	CASSRGTTEQFF
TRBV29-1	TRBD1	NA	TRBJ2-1	TGCAGCGTTGTGGACAGGGCATACAATGAGCAGTTCTTC	CSVVDRAYNEQFF
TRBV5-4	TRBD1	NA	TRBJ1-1	TGTGCCAGCAGCTGGGACAGGTGGAACACTGAAGCTTTCTTT	CASSWDRWNTEAFF
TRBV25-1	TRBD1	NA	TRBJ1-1	TGTGCCACCCAAGACAGGGGACCTGAAGCTTTCTTT	CATQDRGPEAFF
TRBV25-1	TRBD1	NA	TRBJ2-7	TGTGCCAGCAGTGAAGGGACAGCGATCTACGAGCAGTACTTC	CASSEGTAIYEQYF
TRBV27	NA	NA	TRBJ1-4	TGTGCCAGCAAAGTGGCAAATGATGAAAAACTGTTTTTT	CASKVANDEKLFF
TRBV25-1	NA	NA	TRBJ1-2	TGTGCCAGCAGCGCAACGCGGGGAAACTATGGCTACACCTTC	CASSATRGNYGYTF
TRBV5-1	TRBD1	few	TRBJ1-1	TGCGCCAGCAGCTCACAGGGGGTGGGGAACACTGAAGCTTTCTTT	CASSSQGVGNTEAFF
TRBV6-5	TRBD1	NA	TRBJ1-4	TGTGCCAGCGGGACAGCTAATGAAAAACTGTTTTTT	CASGTANEKLFF
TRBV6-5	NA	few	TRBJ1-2	TGTGCCAGCAGTTACGCGGGCTCCGGAGGGAATGGCTACACCTTC	CASSYAGSGGNGYTF
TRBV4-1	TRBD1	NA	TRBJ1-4	TGCGCCAGCAGCCCCAATACCGGGACAGGTAAAAAACTGTTTTTT	CASSPNTGTGKKLFF
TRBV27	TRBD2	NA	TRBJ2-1	TGTGCCAGCAGTACAGGACTAGCGGTCAATGAGCAGTTCTTC	CASSTGLAVNEQFF
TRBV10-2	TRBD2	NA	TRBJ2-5	TGCGCCAGCAGTGAAACTAGCGGTCCCCAAAAGACCCAGTACTTC	CASSETSGPQKTQYF
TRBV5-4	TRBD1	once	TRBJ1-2	TGTGCCAGCAGCTTGAAGGGACAGGGAGGCGGCTACACCTTC	CASSLKGQGGGYTF
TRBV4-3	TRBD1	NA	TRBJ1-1	TGCGCCAGCAGCCAAAAAGGGGGCACGTTGGGTGCTTTCTTT	CASSQKGGTLGAFF
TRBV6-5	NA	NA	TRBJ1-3	TGTGCCAGCAGTCCTGATTTCTACTCTGGAAACACCATATATTTT	CASSPDFYSGNTIYF
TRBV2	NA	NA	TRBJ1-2	TGTGCCAGCAGTCCCCAGGGGTTTAAGGGCTACACCTTC	CASSPQGFKGYTF
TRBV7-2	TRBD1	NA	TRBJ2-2	TGTGCCAGCAGCCTTGGACAGGGGGCCGGGGAGCTGTTTTTT	CASSLGQGAGELFF